Below, one TCR beta chain is given with its context. The source of the sample is a study of blood T cell repertoires in COVID-19. In the study overall: PBMCs, B-cell-depleted T cells, or T cells provided the cDNA or gDNA that made up the material.

Clones were sequenced by immunoSEQ multiplex PCR, and TCRdb holds only the in-frame ones, with some missing. The table includes about 480,000 clones, roughly 88% detected once. The germline CDR1 and CDR2 sequences are SGDLS and YYNGEE. Trimming removed 0 bases from V and 1 base from J; junction bases left unmatched: 3. This CDR3 is built from 16 residues. Participants' reported clinical history set cohort assignment. Recovered status in Cohort 3 required two negative PCRs, clearance, or symptom resolution. The chain uses TRBV9 and TRBJ2-1; TRBD1 matches at 8 bases. Sequencing was done on a sample of PBMCs or T cells enriched from blood (not recorded which). The receptor was isolated from a middle-aged woman who had recovered from COVID-19. CDR3 sequence reads: CASSVVDRGSYNEQFF. The CDR3 DNA sequence: TGTGCCAGCAGCGTAGTTGACAGGGGATCCTACAATGAGCAGTTCTTC.